These 32 T cell receptor beta chains came from one sample sequenced in a study of CD8 T cells in ankylosing spondylitis. MiXCR was run by TCRdb on the 5' RACE reads, yielding one entry per CDR3 protein. Among some 290,000 distinct CDR3 sequences, 20% were seen once, and the ten largest hold roughly 7.4%. Sequencing was done on a sample of blood, either unsorted or a sorted T cell fraction (not recorded which). These receptors all stem from a male donor with ankylosing spondylitis or in good health (not recorded which).

V is TRBV7-6 and J is TRBJ2-1; 8 bases match TRBD1. This CDR3 comprises 13 residues. Trimming took 4 bases from V and 6 from J; bases not matched to a gene: 2. CDR1 is SGHVS, CDR2 FNYEAQ, per germline. As DNA, the CDR3 is TGTGCCAGCAGCTATACAGGGGGCAATGAGCAGTTCTTC. It encodes CASSYTGGNEQFF.

The chain uses TRBV20-1 and TRBJ1-2; TRBD1 matches at 9 bases. Germline V gene lookup returns CDR1 DFQATT and CDR2 SNEGSKA (reference sequence). The CDR3 sequence is 16 residues long. The trim removed 6 bases at V and 5 bases at J, leaving 16 bases unmatched. CDR3 nucleotides: TGCAGTGCCGCCCCACCCGGACAGGGGATTGGGTATGGCTACACCTTC. It specifies CSAAPPGQGIGYGYTF.

This clonotype turned up a few times. This chain uses TRBV5-1 with TRBJ2-4; a possible D gene is TRBD2 (6 bases). The CDR3 is 14 residues long. Germline V gives CDR1 SGHRS, CDR2 YFSETQ. Deletions cut 3 bases from V and 5 bases from J, with 12 bases between. In DNA, the CDR3 is TGCGCCAGCAGCTGGGACGGGGGTCAAAACATTCAGTACTTC. This encodes CASSWDGGQNIQYF. Drawing the rest from reference TRBV5-1 and TRBJ2-4, the complete variable domain is KAGVTQTPRYLIKTRGQQVTLSCSPISGHRSVSWYQQTPGQGLQFLFEYFSETQRNKGNFPGRFSGRQFSNSRSEMNVSTLELGDSALYLCASSWDGGQNIQYFGAGTRLSVL.

In its sample, this clonotype was seen a few times. The chain links TRBV6-6 to TRBJ1-1; D gene uncertain. V lost 2 bases and J 6 bases, leaving 7 bases between the germline ends. There are 12 residues in the CDR3. Germline lookup yields CDR1 MNHNY and CDR2 SVGAGI (reference sequence). The CDR3 sequence: CASSYGNPEAFF. CDR3 DNA: TGTGCCAGCAGTTACGGAAACCCTGAAGCTTTCTTT.

V usage is TRBV11-2 and J usage is TRBJ1-2, with 7 bases identical to TRBD1. The CDR3 length is 13 residues. V shed 5 bases and J 8 bases; nucleotides not matched to a gene: 8. Germline V gives CDR1 SGHAT, CDR2 FQNNGV. The CDR3 region has the DNA TGTGCCAGCAGCCCCGACAGGGTTTGGGGCTACACCTTC. It is translated as CASSPDRVWGYTF. The full variable domain, completed using reference TRBV11-2 and TRBJ1-2, is EAGVAQSPRYKIIEKRQSVAFWCNPISGHATLYWYQQILGQGPKLLIQFQNNGVVDDSQLPKDRFSAERLKGVDSTLKIQPAKLEDSAVYLCASSPDRVWGYTFGSGTRLTVV.

The CDR3 reads CASSLAAGTGLGDEQFF. Here the CDR3 DNA reads TGTGCCAGCAGCTTAGCGGCCGGGACAGGGTTGGGCGATGAGCAGTTCTTC. The chain recombines TRBV7-8 with TRBJ2-1, with 9 positions matching TRBD1. Germline trimming cut 0 bases from V and 8 bases from J; bases unmatched to any gene: 11. The germline gives CDR1 SGHVS, CDR2 FQNEAQ. The CDR3 is made up of 17 amino acids.

The sample holds many counts of this clonotype. This chain connects TRBV5-6 to TRBJ2-3, with D possibly TRBD1 on 5 matching bases. V was cut by 4 bases and J by 3 bases, with 15 bases left in between. The CDR3 covers 15 residues. Germline values: CDR1 SGHDT, CDR2 YYEEEE. The CDR3 region is CASSPGALRTDTQYF. The CDR3 nucleotides are TGTGCCAGCAGCCCTGGGGCTTTACGAACAGATACGCAGTATTTT. Combining the CDR3 with reference TRBV5-6 and TRBJ2-3 gives the whole variable domain DAGVTQSPTHLIKTRGQQVTLRCSPKSGHDTVSWYQQALGQGPQFIFQYYEEEERQRGNFPDRFSGHQFPNYSSELNVNALLLGDSALYLCASSPGALRTDTQYFGPGTRLTVL.

This clonotype was counted many times. V usage is TRBV6-1 and J usage is TRBJ1-5; tentatively, D is TRBD1 (6 bases). Germline CDR1 and CDR2: MNHNS and SASEGT. Trimming cost V 6 bases and J 0 bases, with 15 bases left between them. CDR3 length equals 16 residues. CDR3 sequence: CASRPRTVSSNQPQHF. In DNA, the CDR3 is TGTGCCAGCAGACCCCGGACAGTGTCTAGCAATCAGCCCCAGCATTTT.

V usage is TRBV12-3 or TRBV12-4 and J usage is TRBJ2-7; 7 bases map to TRBD2. The CDR3 spans 13 residues. The V and J ends lost 5 bases and 6 bases, in that order; junction bases with no gene match: 7. CDR3: CASSETSISEQYV. The CDR3 nucleotides read TGTGCCAGCAGTGAGACTAGCATCTCCGAGCAGTACGTC.

This clonotype was found a few times. V gene TRBV5-1 combines with J gene TRBJ2-5; D is ambiguous. This CDR3 comprises 12 residues. V gave up 1 base and J gave up 7 bases, with 8 bases separating them. Germline CDR1 is SGHRS and CDR2 is YFSETQ. The DNA for the CDR3 is TGCGCCAGCAGCTTGTCATCCGGGACCCAGTACTTC. Translated: CASSLSSGTQYF.

This clonotype was seen at least ten times. This CDR3 reads CASLPGTVNTGELFF. The CDR3 DNA is TGCGCCAGCTTGCCCGGGACTGTGAACACCGGGGAGCTGTTTTTT. The chain is built from TRBV5-1 and TRBJ2-2; the D gene is possibly TRBD2 (6 bases). CDR3 length equals 15 residues. The germline V gene has CDR1 SGHRS and CDR2 YFSETQ. Trimming took off 7 bases at V and 1 base at J, with 14 bases between the two ends.

The genes are TRBV12-3 or TRBV12-4 and TRBJ1-5; 10 bases line up with TRBD1. This CDR3 is built from 17 residues. Trimming took 4 bases from V and 7 from J; bases not matched to a gene: 13. The CDR3 protein is CASSSLRGTGDRQPQHF. The CDR3 coding sequence is TGTGCCAGCAGTTCCTTACGGGGGACAGGGGACAGACAGCCCCAGCATTTT.

The table lists this clonotype with a few counts. This sequence joins TRBV18 and TRBJ2-1; TRBD1 matches 12 bases. V was clipped by 2 bases and J by 7 bases; unmatched bases: 9. Per germline, CDR1 KGHSH and CDR2 LQKENI. This CDR3 is 17 amino acids long. CDR3 in DNA: TGTGCCAGCTCACCAAACCTAGGGACAGGGGGCTCGAATGAGCAGTTCTTC. It is translated as CASSPNLGTGGSNEQFF.

The chain couples TRBV27 to TRBJ2-2; no firm D call. Germline CDR1 MNHEY, CDR2 SMNVEV (reference sequence). The CDR3 loop spans 12 amino acids. Trimming took off 3 bases at V and 8 bases at J, with 7 bases between the two ends. The CDR3 protein is CASSFSGGELFF. The DNA for the CDR3 is TGTGCCAGCAGTTTTTCCGGGGGGGAGCTGTTTTTT.

The rearrangement links TRBV3-1 to TRBJ1-5, with 9 bases lining up with TRBD1. In germline, CDR1 is LGHDT, CDR2 YNNKEL (reference sequence). The CDR3 is 15 residues long. J lost 5 bases, V lost 0 bases, and 2 bases had no gene match. The CDR3: CASSQEGQGHQPQHF. DNA of the CDR3: TGTGCCAGCAGCCAAGAGGGACAGGGCCATCAGCCCCAGCATTTT.

The chain uses TRBV10-3 and TRBJ2-2; 7 bases agree with TRBD2. The CDR3 is 16 amino acids. The V gene's germline CDR1 is ENHRY and CDR2 SYGVKD. V dropped 0 bases and J dropped 4; count of bases not matched to a gene: 5. CDR3 in DNA: TGTGCCATCAGTGAGTCGTCGGGAGGAGGCACCGGGGAGCTGTTTTTT. It yields the protein CAISESSGGGTGELFF.

This clonotype was seen only a few times. The genes are TRBV9 and TRBJ1-1; 10 nucleotides line up with TRBD1. This CDR3 is 13 amino acids long. V was pared by 3 bases and J by 7 bases, with 3 bases of the junction left unmatched. Germline CDR1 and CDR2: SGDLS and YYNGEE. This CDR3 reads CASSATGGLEAFF. The CDR3 DNA is TGTGCCAGCAGCGCGACAGGGGGCCTTGAAGCTTTCTTT.

This clonotype was counted between two and nine times. The V call is TRBV7-2, the J call TRBJ1-2; the D is unclear. This CDR3 is built from 14 residues. The germline V and J ends were trimmed by 1 base and 2 bases, with 8 bases remaining between them. Germline values: CDR1 SGHTA, CDR2 FQGNSA. The CDR3 region has the DNA TGTGCCAGCAGCTTAGGGGTTTCCAACTATGGCTACACCTTC. Translated: CASSLGVSNYGYTF.

This clonotype turned up a few times. The rearrangement joins TRBV7-6 to TRBJ2-5, with TRBD2 matching over 8 bases. CDR3 size: 15 residues. The V and J ends lost 4 bases and 2 bases, in that order; junction bases with no gene match: 6. CDR1 and CDR2 from the germline V gene are SGHVS and FNYEAQ. CDR3 DNA: TGTGCCAGCAGCTCGCCTAGCGGGTGGCAAGAGACCCAGTACTTC. Protein product: CASSSPSGWQETQYF.

The chain employs TRBV29-1 and TRBJ2-5; D may correspond to TRBD1 or TRBD2 (6 bases each). Germline CDR1 reads SQVTM; CDR2 reads ANQGSEA. Trimming stripped 0 bases from V and 5 bases from J, with 10 bases between. The CDR3 is 13 residues long. In DNA form, the CDR3 reads TGCAGCGTTGAAGATGGAGGGGGGGAGACCCAGTACTTC. This encodes CSVEDGGGETQYF.

This clonotype was picked up many times. The gene calls are TRBV24-1 and TRBJ2-3, with a possible D match to TRBD2 (6 bases). Germline-derived CDR1 and CDR2 are KGHDR and SFDVKD. Between the trimmed V and J ends, which lost 1 base and 0 bases, there was a span of 7 bases. The CDR3 has 15 residues. CDR3 amino acids: CATSDLGTSTDTQYF. The CDR3, as DNA: TGTGCCACCAGTGATTTAGGGACTAGCACAGATACGCAGTATTTT.

The sample holds a few counts of this clonotype. This chain uses TRBV20-1 with TRBJ1-2; 7 bases map to TRBD1. The germline V gene has CDR1 DFQATT and CDR2 SNEGSKA (reference sequence). CDR3 length: 11 amino acids. After removal of 6 bases from V and 4 bases from J, the junction contained 2 bases not matched to a gene. CDR3 sequence (DNA): TGCAGTGCGACAGGGCTCTATGGCTACACCTTC. It yields the protein CSATGLYGYTF.

Only a few counts were recorded for this clonotype. The chain's CDR3 is CATSDEIATQYF. The CDR3 DNA sequence: TGTGCCACCAGTGATGAGATTGCTACGCAGTATTTT. The V gene is TRBV24-1, the J gene TRBJ2-3; D gene uncertain. This CDR3 spans 12 amino acids. The V end lost 3 bases, the J end lost 8 bases, and 8 bases lay between the germline ends. Germline V gene lookup returns CDR1 KGHDR and CDR2 SFDVKD.

The chain recombines TRBV5-1 with TRBJ2-3, with D unresolved. The CDR3 is 16 amino acids. V was cut by 3 bases and J by 5 bases, with 19 bases left in between. Germline CDR1 is SGHRS and CDR2 is YFSETQ. As DNA, the CDR3 is TGCGCCAGCAGCTCCGCGCGGCGATTAGGCGGAGATACGCAGTATTTT. Protein product: CASSSARRLGGDTQYF.

The chain links TRBV15 to TRBJ1-1, with D unclear. In germline, CDR1 is LNHNV, CDR2 YYDKDF (reference sequence). Deletions cut 1 base from V and 3 bases from J, with 6 bases between. The CDR3 contains 13 residues. This chain's CDR3 is CATSRGVDTEAFF. CDR3 coding DNA: TGTGCCACCAGCAGAGGGGTGGACACTGAAGCTTTCTTT.

The rearrangement uses TRBV12-3 or TRBV12-4 and TRBJ2-2; D might be TRBD2 (5 bases). Between the trimmed V and J ends, which lost 1 base and 7 bases, there was a span of 7 bases. The CDR3 has 13 amino acids. The CDR3 DNA follows: TGTGCCAGCAGTTTAGGGACTTTCGGGGAGCTGTTTTTT. Its translation: CASSLGTFGELFF.

This clonotype was seen a handful of times. The V call is TRBV6-1, the J call TRBJ1-5; D may be TRBD1 (6 bases). Germline V lookup: CDR1 MNHNS, CDR2 SASEGT. CDR3 size: 15 residues. The V gene lost 6 bases and the J gene lost 2 bases, with 14 bases spanning the gap. The CDR3 nucleotides read TGTGCCAGCAGACACCACAGGGACGGCAATCAGCCCCAGCATTTT. It is translated as CASRHHRDGNQPQHF.

This clonotype was observed a few times. The genes are TRBV12-3 or TRBV12-4 and TRBJ2-5; D call uncertain. This CDR3 is 14 amino acids long. V lost 8 bases and J 4 bases, leaving 17 bases between the germline ends. CDR3 sequence: CASYPRGMGETQYF. The CDR3 region has the DNA TGTGCCAGCTATCCTCGCGGAATGGGAGAGACCCAGTACTTC.

There are a few counts of this clonotype. The chain uses TRBV6-2 or TRBV6-3 and TRBJ2-3; the D is unclear. The CDR3 consists of 16 residues. V dropped 0 bases and J dropped 4 bases, with 14 bases sitting between them. Germline V gene lookup returns CDR1 MNHEY and CDR2 SVGEGT. The CDR3 loop is CASSYSIEGYADTQYF. The CDR3 region has the DNA TGTGCCAGCAGTTACTCGATTGAAGGATATGCAGATACGCAGTATTTT.

J is TRBJ2-1 and V is TRBV6-1; 10 bases align to TRBD2. CDR1 and CDR2 (germline): MNHNS, SASEGT. V was clipped by 6 bases and J by 2 bases; unmatched bases: 4. This CDR3 is 15 amino acids long. CDR3 region: CASRTSGGAYNEQFF. In DNA form, the CDR3 reads TGTGCCAGCAGGACCAGCGGGGGGGCCTACAATGAGCAGTTCTTC.

This clonotype was observed a few times. The chain combines TRBV20-1 with TRBJ2-1, with 8 bases identical to TRBD2. Germline CDR1 is DFQATT and CDR2 is SNEGSKA (reference sequence). CDR3 length: 16 amino acids. The trim removed 1 base at V and 0 bases at J, leaving 5 bases unmatched. CDR3 nucleotides: TGCAGTGCTAGAGTCGGAGCGGGGGACTCCTACAATGAGCAGTTCTTC. This codes for CSARVGAGDSYNEQFF.

This chain uses TRBV29-1 with TRBJ2-2; 8 bases match TRBD1. The CDR3 runs to 15 residues. V lost 3 bases to trimming and J lost 2 bases; unmatched junction nucleotides: 5. Germline V gene data show CDR1 as SQVTM and CDR2 as ANQGSEA. The CDR3 spells CSVDPGQGNTGELFF. The CDR3 DNA reads as TGCAGCGTTGATCCTGGACAGGGAAACACCGGGGAGCTGTTTTTT.